Presented here are 11 T cell receptor beta chains from one specimen sequenced in a study of T cells after posttransplantation cyclophosphamide. Produced via immunoSEQ multiplex PCR; TCRdb's table is partial and in-frame only. The sample includes more than 30,000 clones, none of them occurring once. Source material: PBMCs. The receptors stem from a girl under 18 in good health, CMV-negative, and a related stem cell transplant donor.

This clone was recorded many times. The J gene is TRBJ2-1, the V gene TRBV4-3; TRBD2 matches 12 bases. CDR1 LGHNA and CDR2 YSLEER come from the germline V gene. There are 16 residues in the CDR3. Trimming cost V 3 bases and J 0 bases; bases outside gene matches: 0. CDR3 loop: CASSQGLAGSYNEQFF. The CDR3 DNA sequence: TGCGCCAGCAGCCAGGGACTAGCGGGCTCCTACAATGAGCAGTTCTTC.

This clone was counted between two and nine times. The gene calls are TRBV28 and TRBJ1-2; unclear D gene. The V and J ends lost 2 bases and 4 bases respectively, with 11 bases between them. CDR1 MDHEN and CDR2 SYDVKM come from the germline V gene. The CDR3 loop spans 14 amino acids. CDR3 bases: TGTGCCAGCAGTTTAAGAGGCGGCTTCTATGGCTACACCTTC. Translating gives CASSLRGGFYGYTF.

This clone has at least ten counts. This rearrangement joins TRBV14 to TRBJ2-7, with 9 positions matching TRBD2. J gave up 2 bases and V 6 bases, and 8 bases lay outside the gene matches. Germline V CDR1 and CDR2: SGHDN, FVKESK. The length of the CDR3 is 15 residues. In nucleotides, the CDR3 is TGTGCCAGCAGTCCTCTAGCGGGAATCACCTACGAGCAGTACTTC. Protein product: CASSPLAGITYEQYF.

This clone was recorded a few times. The J gene is TRBJ2-7, the V gene TRBV19; 7 nucleotides agree with TRBD1. Germline loops: CDR1 LNHDA, CDR2 SQIVND (reference sequence). J lost 0 bases, V lost 6 bases, and 2 bases had no gene match. CDR3 length: 13 residues. The CDR3 DNA follows: TGTGCCAGTAGGGACAGGAGCTCCTACGAGCAGTACTTC. Protein product: CASRDRSSYEQYF.

This clone has more than one count but fewer than ten. The rearrangement links TRBV28 to TRBJ2-7; 7 nucleotides match TRBD2. The CDR3 extends over 14 amino acids. Trimming at V came to 6 bases and at J to 1 base, leaving 6 bases not matched to a gene. Germline CDR1 and CDR2: MDHEN and SYDVKM. CDR3 nucleotides: TGTGCCAGCAGGGGACTAAGTGCGTCCTACGAGCAGTACTTC. As protein: CASRGLSASYEQYF.

At least ten counts were recorded for this clone. As DNA, the CDR3 is TGTGCCAGCAGTGACGGGCTAGCGGGGGGAGATACGCAGTATTTT. Residues: CASSDGLAGGDTQYF. This chain joins TRBV6-4 and TRBJ2-3, with 11 bases aligning to TRBD2. Germline values: CDR1 MRHNA, CDR2 SNTAGT. This CDR3 spans 15 amino acids. V trimming: 2 bases; J trimming: 5 bases; junction bases outside the gene matches: 3.

This clone has ten or more counts. The CDR3 DNA follows: TGCAGCGTTGCGAGAGGACAGGGCTACGAGCAGTACTTC. Translation: CSVARGQGYEQYF. V usage is TRBV29-1 and J usage is TRBJ2-7, with 8 bases matching TRBD1. CDR3 length: 13 residues. V lost 4 bases and J lost 3; bases outside the gene matches: 5. Germline V CDR1 and CDR2: SQVTM, ANQGSEA.

This clone was found many times. The genes are TRBV30 and TRBJ2-1; D might be TRBD2 (6 bases). CDR1 and CDR2 (germline): GTSNPN, SVGIG (reference sequence). CDR3 length: 14 amino acids. V was clipped by 2 bases and J by 5 bases, with 13 bases between them. For the CDR3, the DNA is TGTGCCTGGAGTCGGGGGAGGACCCACAATGAGCAGTTCTTC. Its translation: CAWSRGRTHNEQFF.

This clone appeared many times. This chain connects TRBV19 to TRBJ2-3, with 9 positions matching TRBD1. This CDR3 comprises 14 residues. V lost 9 bases to trimming and J lost 4 bases; unmatched junction nucleotides: 8. Germline-derived CDR1 and CDR2 are LNHDA and SQIVND (reference sequence). The CDR3 DNA is TGTGCCAGCTCGGACAGGGGAACACCAGATACGCAGTATTTT. This translates into CASSDRGTPDTQYF.

This chain uses TRBV18 with TRBJ2-5, with 8 bases fitting TRBD2. With the DNA end fitting TRBJ2-7 better, the J assignment may be wrong. Germline V CDR1 and CDR2: KGHSH, LQKENI. CDR3 length: 14 amino acids. The CDR3 spells CASSPPNGLAEQYF. In nucleotides, the CDR3 is TGTGCCAGCTCACCACCGAACGGACTAGCCGAGCAGTACTTC.

This clone was recorded many times. The chain couples TRBV4-2 to TRBJ1-3, with unresolved D. The germline V and J ends were trimmed by 10 bases and 4 bases, with 17 bases remaining between them. CDR1 is LGHNA and CDR2 is YNFKEQ in the germline V gene. This CDR3 is 14 amino acids long. The CDR3 region is CANPHLRRGNTIYF. The CDR3, as DNA: TGTGCCAACCCACACTTAAGGAGGGGAAACACCATATATTTT.